This T cell receptor beta chain stems from a study of cytomegalovirus exposure and HLA in healthy donors. The study ran its PCR with 60 Vbeta and 13 Jbeta primers. The protocol was immunoSEQ multiplex PCR, while the TCRdb copy is restricted to in-frame clones and leaves out a portion. The sample carries some 150,000 clones, about three quarters recorded once. V gave up 0 bases and J gave up 2 bases; unmatched junction bases: 1. Germline lookup yields CDR1 SGDLS and CDR2 YYNGEE. This CDR3 region has 16 residues. The chain has TRBV9 and TRBJ2-6; 8 bases fit TRBD1. The sample comprised PBMCs. The TCR originated in a male donor in good health and CMV-seronegative. CDR3 nucleotides: TGTGCCAGCAGCGTAGGGACAGGGCCTGGGGCCAACGTCCTGACTTTC. Its translation is CASSVGTGPGANVLTF.